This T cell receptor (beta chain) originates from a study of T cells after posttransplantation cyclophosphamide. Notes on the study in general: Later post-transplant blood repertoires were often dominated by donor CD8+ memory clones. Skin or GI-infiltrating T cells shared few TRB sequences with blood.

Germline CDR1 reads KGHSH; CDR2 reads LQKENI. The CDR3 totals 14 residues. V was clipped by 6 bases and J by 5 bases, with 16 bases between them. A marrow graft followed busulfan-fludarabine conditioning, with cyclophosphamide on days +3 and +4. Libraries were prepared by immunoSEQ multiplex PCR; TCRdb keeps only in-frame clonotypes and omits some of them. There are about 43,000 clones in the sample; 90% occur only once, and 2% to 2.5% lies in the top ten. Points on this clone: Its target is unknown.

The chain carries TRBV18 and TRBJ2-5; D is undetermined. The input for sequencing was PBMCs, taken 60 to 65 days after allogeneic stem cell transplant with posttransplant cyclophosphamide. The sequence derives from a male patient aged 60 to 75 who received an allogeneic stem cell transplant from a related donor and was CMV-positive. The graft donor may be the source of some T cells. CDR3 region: CASSLSRLKETQYF. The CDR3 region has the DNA TGTGCCAGCTCTCTTTCTAGACTGAAGGAGACCCAGTACTTC.